This T cell receptor beta chain is drawn from a study of blood T cell repertoires in COVID-19. Study summary: Samples taken during acute and convalescent COVID-19 were collected in the United States, Italy and Spain. PBMCs, B-cell-depleted T cells, or T cells provided the cDNA or gDNA that made up the material.

In the source study's methods: Estimation of nucleated cell counts was performed using reference gene primer amplification. The method was immunoSEQ multiplex PCR; TCRdb's version includes in-frame clones alone and lacks a portion of them. The DNA gave D and trimming, while V, J and clone size come from that table. The sample comprises tens of thousands of clones, around 80% of which are singletons, and about 12% rests with the top ten. The CDR3 totals 16 residues. V lost 4 bases, J lost 2 bases, and 18 bases lay in between. CDR1 and CDR2 from the germline V gene are LNHDA and SQIVND (reference sequence).

The chain recombines TRBV19 with TRBJ2-7; D possibly corresponds to TRBD2 (7 bases). The sequence derives from a man older than 75 with acute or convalescent COVID-19. Sequenced input: peripheral blood. CDR3 loop: CASSTNPAGAPYEQYF. The CDR3 coding sequence is TGTGCCAGTAGTACCAATCCGGCGGGGGCCCCCTACGAGCAGTACTTC.